This is a list of T cell receptor beta chains from one sample in a study of shared clonotypes between healthy human individuals. Measured with immunoSEQ multiplex PCR; TCRdb has only the in-frame clones, and not every one. Of hundreds of thousands of clones in the sample, about three quarters were seen once. Sample: memory CD4+ T cells sorted from blood. These receptor sequences come from a woman in her twenties or thirties in good health. Each CDR3 is given with its conserved first and last residue. Fields, in order: J gene, V gene, clone size, D gene, CDR3 protein, CDR3 DNA. The D gene is left open where the match is weak. Some rows have no size entry. The others give once, few or many, or a class for an expanded clone.

TRBJ1-5	TRBV2	NA	TRBD1	CASSGEGQGRQPQHF	TGTGCCAGCAGTGGGGAGGGACAGGGAAGACAGCCCCAGCATTTT
TRBJ2-2	TRBV28	NA	TRBD2	CASSFSGRAGTGELFF	TGTGCCAGCAGTTTCTCCGGGAGGGCCGGCACCGGGGAGCTGTTTTTT
TRBJ1-2	TRBV28	once	TRBD1	CASCKEGGSELLRGYTF	TGTGCCAGCTGTAAAGAAGGGGGCTCGGAGTTATTACGTGGCTACACCTTC
TRBJ2-7	TRBV28	NA	NA	CASRDPPGFSHEQYF	TGTGCCAGCAGAGATCCCCCAGGCTTTAGCCACGAGCAGTACTTC
TRBJ2-7	TRBV28	few	NA	CASTPNRGYEQYF	TGTGCCAGCACCCCAAATCGGGGATACGAGCAGTACTTC
TRBJ2-7	TRBV28	NA	NA	CASSSSWGGGRSYEQYF	TGTGCCAGCAGTTCCTCCTGGGGGGGCGGGCGCTCCTACGAGCAGTACTTC
TRBJ1-2	TRBV30	few	NA	CAWSTGTQRGYTF	TGTGCCTGGAGCACCGGGACTCAACGGGGCTACACCTTC
TRBJ1-1	TRBV28	NA	NA	CASSVKRYLAAFF	TGTGCCAGCAGTGTGAAAAGATACTTGGCAGCTTTCTTT
TRBJ2-7	TRBV28	NA	TRBD1	CASSRTGYEQYF	TGTGCCAGCAGCCGGACAGGGTACGAGCAGTACTTC
TRBJ2-3	TRBV10-3	once	TRBD1	CAIRRQGVLDTQYF	TGTGCCATCAGGAGACAGGGGGTTTTAGATACGCAGTATTTT
TRBJ2-7	TRBV5-6	few	NA	CASSKQGTHEQYF	TGTGCCAGCAGCAAGCAGGGGACCCACGAGCAGTACTTC
TRBJ2-6	TRBV7-8	NA	NA	CASSSYPRYSGANVLTF	TGTGCCAGCAGCTCGTACCCTCGGTACTCTGGGGCCAACGTCCTGACTTTC
TRBJ1-1	TRBV19	few	NA	CASSAQGYTEAFF	TGTGCCAGTAGTGCACAGGGATACACTGAAGCTTTCTTT
TRBJ2-3	TRBV18	NA	TRBD2	CASSRVLAASTDTQYF	TGTGCCAGCTCACGGGTCCTAGCGGCTAGCACAGATACGCAGTATTTT
TRBJ1-3	TRBV6-4	few	NA	CASSYSQVEGNTIYF	TGTGCCAGCAGTTATAGCCAGGTAGAAGGAAACACCATATATTTT
TRBJ2-7	TRBV10-3	NA	TRBD1	CASSTGEVEQYF	TGTGCCTCGTCGACAGGGGAGGTCGAGCAGTACTTC
TRBJ2-7	TRBV6-6	NA	NA	CASSTWSRGNEQYF	TGTGCCAGCAGTACCTGGTCCAGGGGCAACGAGCAGTACTTC
TRBJ2-2	TRBV10-3	NA	NA	CAISEISDRELFF	TGTGCCATCAGTGAAATCTCGGACAGGGAGCTGTTTTTT
TRBJ2-7	TRBV25-1	NA	TRBD1	CASSATTGGASEQYF	TGTGCCAGCAGTGCAACGACAGGGGGCGCCTCCGAGCAGTACTTC
TRBJ1-1	TRBV5-1	NA	NA	CASSKQVEAFF	TGCGCCAGCAGCAAACAAGTAGAAGCTTTCTTT
TRBJ1-3	TRBV6-5	NA	TRBD1	CAASSGQGRNTIYF	TGTGCAGCTTCCTCCGGACAGGGACGAAACACCATATATTTT
TRBJ1-2	TRBV28	NA	NA	CASSSLTGLNYGYTF	TGTGCCAGCAGTTCTCTGACAGGTTTGAACTATGGCTACACCTTC
TRBJ1-5	TRBV5-1	NA	NA	CASSPGASGDSNQPQHF	TGCGCCAGCAGCCCCGGGGCGTCAGGAGATAGCAATCAGCCCCAGCATTTT
TRBJ2-1	TRBV28	NA	NA	CASSSATVDDEQFF	TGTGCCAGCAGTTCGGCCACAGTGGACGATGAGCAGTTCTTC
TRBJ2-1	TRBV11-3	once	NA	CASSQGPEQFF	TGTGCCAGCAGCCAAGGTCCTGAGCAGTTCTTC
TRBJ1-2	TRBV28	few	TRBD1	CASSSGQGVRGYTF	TGTGCCAGCAGTTCCGGACAGGGGGTACGTGGCTACACCTTC
TRBJ2-3	TRBV6-4	NA	TRBD2	CASSDLAGLADTQYF	TGTGCCAGCAGTGATCTAGCGGGACTGGCAGATACGCAGTATTTT
TRBJ2-6	TRBV4-1	NA	NA	CASSQEGNSGANVLTF	TGCGCCAGCAGCCAAGAGGGTAACTCTGGGGCCAACGTCCTGACTTTC
TRBJ1-2	TRBV5-4	NA	NA	CASSLAGRRTNYGYTF	TGTGCCAGCAGCTTGGCCGGGAGGCGCACTAACTATGGCTACACCTTC
TRBJ1-3	TRBV11-3	NA	NA	CASSPDRGAGNTIYF	TGTGCCAGCAGCCCCGACAGAGGGGCGGGAAACACCATATATTTT
TRBJ1-4	TRBV9	NA	TRBD1	CASSARGLNNEKLFF	TGTGCCAGCAGCGCCAGGGGGCTCAATAATGAAAAACTGTTTTTT
TRBJ2-3	TRBV12-5	NA	TRBD2	CASGLATSGLADTQYF	TGTGCTAGTGGTTTGGCAACTAGCGGCTTGGCAGATACGCAGTATTTT
TRBJ2-7	TRBV4-1	NA	TRBD2	CASSQGGGRLYEQYF	TGCGCCAGCAGCCAAGGGGGCGGGAGGCTGTACGAGCAGTACTTC
TRBJ2-5	TRBV14	NA	TRBD2	CASSQLKTGGQETQYF	TGTGCCAGCAGCCAGCTTAAGACGGGGGGCCAAGAGACCCAGTACTTC
TRBJ2-7	TRBV28	NA	NA	CASSPSGGVPYEQYF	TGTGCCAGCAGTCCTTCCGGCGGGGTACCCTACGAGCAGTACTTC
TRBJ1-5	TRBV11-2	NA	NA	CASSFVQGKQPQHF	TGTGCCAGCAGCTTTGTGCAGGGGAAACAGCCCCAGCATTTT
TRBJ2-3	TRBV4-2	once	NA	CASSKEATRAQDTQYF	TGTGCCAGCAGCAAAGAGGCGACTCGAGCACAAGATACGCAGTATTTT
TRBJ2-7	TRBV28	NA	NA	CASSLNVGEQYF	TGTGCCAGCAGTTTAAACGTAGGCGAGCAGTACTTC
TRBJ2-7	TRBV30	few	NA	CAWSVGAARNEQYF	TGTGCCTGGAGTGTAGGAGCCGCGCGGAACGAGCAGTACTTC
TRBJ2-3	TRBV11-2	NA	NA	CASSLPSIDTQYF	TGTGCCAGCAGCTTACCGAGTATAGATACGCAGTATTTT
TRBJ2-7	TRBV27	few	TRBD1	CASSTIRTGYEQYF	TGTGCCAGCAGCACCATAAGGACAGGGTACGAGCAGTACTTC
TRBJ2-2	TRBV5-3	NA	NA	CARSLTGPAGRELFF	TGTGCCAGAAGCTTGACCGGGCCAGCAGGTCGGGAGCTGTTTTTT
TRBJ2-2	TRBV10-1	NA	NA	CASSESIVTGELFF	TGCGCCAGCAGTGAGTCGATAGTCACCGGGGAGCTGTTTTTT
TRBJ1-2	TRBV28	NA	NA	CASSLPGVPNYGYTF	TGTGCCAGCAGTTTACCAGGGGTTCCTAACTATGGCTACACCTTC
TRBJ2-7	TRBV4-1	NA	NA	CASSQGPTAAYEQYF	TGCGCCAGCAGCCAAGGACCGACAGCCGCCTACGAGCAGTACTTC
TRBJ1-1	TRBV19	NA	NA	CASSLRVVSRGIWENTEAFF	TGTGCCAGTAGTCTACGAGTCGTTTCAAGGGGAATTTGGGAGAACACTGAAGCTTTCTTT
TRBJ2-5	TRBV19	NA	TRBD2	CASSTSGRVETQYF	TGTGCCAGTAGCACTAGCGGGAGAGTTGAGACCCAGTACTTC
TRBJ1-1	TRBV2	NA	TRBD1	CATRTGLNTEAFF	TGTGCCACCCGGACAGGGCTCAACACTGAAGCTTTCTTT
TRBJ2-5	TRBV28	NA	NA	CASSFPGGQETQYF	TGTGCCAGCAGTTTCCCCGGTGGACAAGAGACCCAGTACTTC
TRBJ2-7	TRBV10-3	NA	TRBD2	CAIMASGSPGEQYF	TGTGCCATCATGGCTAGCGGGAGTCCGGGCGAGCAGTACTTC
TRBJ1-2	TRBV27	NA	NA	CASSLGRRYGYTF	TGTGCCAGCAGCCTGGGAAGACGCTATGGCTACACCTTC
TRBJ2-7	TRBV9	NA	TRBD2	CASSALQREFNEQYF	TGTGCCAGCAGCGCTCTCCAGCGGGAGTTCAACGAGCAGTACTTC
TRBJ2-5	TRBV5-4	NA	NA	CASSLEALETQYF	TGTGCCAGCAGCTTGGAAGCCCTAGAGACCCAGTACTTC